The clone carrying this T cell receptor beta chain showed up just a few times. Its antigen is unknown. TCRdb itself ran the 5' RACE reads through MiXCR, one entry per CDR3 protein. The profile shows about 24,000 distinct CDR3 sequences, 10% to 15% of them singletons. This sample was taken from a study of CD8 T cells in ankylosing spondylitis. General observations from the study: Ankylosing spondylitis blood appeared to be characterized by a TCR beta motif of about eight highly homologous variants. As for the disease-linked clones, they showed a CD8+ phenotype and occurred at relatively low frequencies in peripheral blood.

V shed 6 bases and J 0 bases; nucleotides not matched to a gene: 11. The CDR3 covers 16 residues. Germline V gene lookup returns CDR1 ENHRY and CDR2 SYGVKD. This TCR came from a male donor with ankylosing spondylitis or in good health (not recorded which). The sequenced sample consisted of blood. The chain couples TRBV10-3 to TRBJ2-7, with TRBD1 matching 7 bases. CDR3 residues: CAIRSGTVTPSYEQYF. CDR3 in DNA: TGTGCCATCAGGTCCGGGACAGTAACCCCCTCCTACGAGCAGTACTTC.